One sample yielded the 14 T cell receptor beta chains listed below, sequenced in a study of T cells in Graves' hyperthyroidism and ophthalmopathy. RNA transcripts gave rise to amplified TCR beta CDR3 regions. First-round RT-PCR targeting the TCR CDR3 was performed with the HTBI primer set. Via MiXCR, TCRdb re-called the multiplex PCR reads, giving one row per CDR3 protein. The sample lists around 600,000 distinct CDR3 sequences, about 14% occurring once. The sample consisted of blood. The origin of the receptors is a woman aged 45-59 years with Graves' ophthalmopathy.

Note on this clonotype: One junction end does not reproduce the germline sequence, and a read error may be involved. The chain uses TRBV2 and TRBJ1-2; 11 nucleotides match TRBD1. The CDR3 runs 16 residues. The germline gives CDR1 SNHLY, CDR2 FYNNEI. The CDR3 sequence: CASRGTGGPLNYSYTF. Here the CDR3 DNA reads TGTGCCAGCAGAGGGACAGGGGGACCCCTTAACTATAGCTACACCTTC.

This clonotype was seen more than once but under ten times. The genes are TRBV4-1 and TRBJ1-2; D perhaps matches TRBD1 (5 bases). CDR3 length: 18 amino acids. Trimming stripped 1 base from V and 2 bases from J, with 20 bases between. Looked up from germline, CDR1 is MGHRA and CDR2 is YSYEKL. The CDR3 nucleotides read TGCGCCAGCAGCCAAGTCCTGGTACACAGGACGGCGAACTATGGCTACACCTTC. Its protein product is CASSQVLVHRTANYGYTF.

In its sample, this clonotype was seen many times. In DNA form, the CDR3 reads TGTGCCAGCAGTTACTCGTGGGAGGGCAACTATGGCTACACCTTC. Protein product: CASSYSWEGNYGYTF. The chain uses TRBV6-5 and TRBJ1-2; D is uncertain. Trimming took off 0 bases at V and 2 bases at J, with 10 bases between the two ends. There are 15 residues in the CDR3. Germline V CDR1 and CDR2: MNHEY, SVGAGI.

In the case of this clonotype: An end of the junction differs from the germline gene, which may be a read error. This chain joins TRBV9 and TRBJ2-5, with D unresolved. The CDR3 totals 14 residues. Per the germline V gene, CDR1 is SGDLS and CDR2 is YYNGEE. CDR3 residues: CASGVDGLQETQYF. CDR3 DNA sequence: TGTGCCAGCGGCGTAGACGGGCTCCAAGAGACCCAGTACTTC.

This chain's CDR3 is CATSRTDRPREQYF. Written as DNA, the CDR3 is TGTGCCACCAGCAGAACGGACAGACCGAGGGAGCAGTACTTC. The chain links TRBV15 to TRBJ2-7; TRBD1 is a possible D gene (6 bases). V lost 2 bases and J lost 7, with 15 bases in between. CDR3 size: 14 residues. The germline CDR1 and CDR2 sequences are LNHNV and YYDKDF (reference sequence).

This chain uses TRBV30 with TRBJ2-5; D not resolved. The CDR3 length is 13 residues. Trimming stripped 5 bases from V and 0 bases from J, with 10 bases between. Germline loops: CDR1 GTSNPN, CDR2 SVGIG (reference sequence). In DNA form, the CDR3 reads TGTGCCTGGGGCCAGGAGTACCAAGAGACCCAGTACTTC. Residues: CAWGQEYQETQYF.

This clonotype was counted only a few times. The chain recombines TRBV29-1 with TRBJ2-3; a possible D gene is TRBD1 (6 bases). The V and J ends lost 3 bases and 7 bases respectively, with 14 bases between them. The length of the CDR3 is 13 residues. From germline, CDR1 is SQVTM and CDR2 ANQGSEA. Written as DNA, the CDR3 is TGCAGCGTTGATTCCAGGGGAATAAATACGCAGTATTTT. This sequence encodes CSVDSRGINTQYF.

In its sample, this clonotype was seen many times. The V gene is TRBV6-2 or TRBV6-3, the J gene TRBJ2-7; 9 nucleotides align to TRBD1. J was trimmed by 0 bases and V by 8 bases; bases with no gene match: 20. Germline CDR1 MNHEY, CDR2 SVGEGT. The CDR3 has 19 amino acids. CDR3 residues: CASHNGQGTRPLSSYEQYF. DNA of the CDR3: TGTGCCAGCCACAACGGACAGGGGACGAGGCCTCTTAGCTCCTACGAGCAGTACTTC.

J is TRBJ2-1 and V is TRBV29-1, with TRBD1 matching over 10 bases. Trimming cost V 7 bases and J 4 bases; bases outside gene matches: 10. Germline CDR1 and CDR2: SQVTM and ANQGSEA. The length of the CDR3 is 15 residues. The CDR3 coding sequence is TGCAGCGCTCCGACAGGGGGCGGATATTACAATGAGCAGTTCTTC. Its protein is CSAPTGGGYYNEQFF.

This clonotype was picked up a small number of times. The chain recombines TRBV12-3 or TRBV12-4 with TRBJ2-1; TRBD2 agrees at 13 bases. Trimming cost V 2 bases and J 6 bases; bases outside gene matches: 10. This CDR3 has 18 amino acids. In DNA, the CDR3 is TGTGCCAGCAGTTTAACCATACCGGGACTAGCGGGGATCAATGAGCAGTTCTTC. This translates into CASSLTIPGLAGINEQFF.

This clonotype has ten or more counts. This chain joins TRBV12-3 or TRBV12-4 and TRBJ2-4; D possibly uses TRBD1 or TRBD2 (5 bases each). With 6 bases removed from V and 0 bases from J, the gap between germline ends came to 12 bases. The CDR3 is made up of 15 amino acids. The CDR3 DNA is TGTGCCAGCAGGGGGGACCTAATAGCCAAAAACATTCAGTACTTC. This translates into CASRGDLIAKNIQYF.

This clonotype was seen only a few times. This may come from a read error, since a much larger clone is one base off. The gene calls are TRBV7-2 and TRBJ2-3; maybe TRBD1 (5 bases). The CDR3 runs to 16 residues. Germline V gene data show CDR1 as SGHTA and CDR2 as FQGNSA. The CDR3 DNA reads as TGTGCCACCAGCAGGACGGCCACCTTGGGGCCAGGTACGCAGTATTTT. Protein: CATSRTATLGPGTQYF.

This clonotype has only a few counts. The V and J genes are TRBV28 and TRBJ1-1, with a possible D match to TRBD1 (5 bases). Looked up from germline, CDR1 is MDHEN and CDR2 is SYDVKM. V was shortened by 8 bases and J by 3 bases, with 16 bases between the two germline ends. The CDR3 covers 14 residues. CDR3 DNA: TGTGCCAGCGCTTCCCTCCTGACAGACACTGAAGCTTTCTTT. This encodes CASASLLTDTEAFF.

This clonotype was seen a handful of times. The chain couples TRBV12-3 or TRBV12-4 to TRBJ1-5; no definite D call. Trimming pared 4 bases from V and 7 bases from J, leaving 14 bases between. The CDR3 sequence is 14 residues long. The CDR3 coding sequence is TGTGCCAGCAGTTATGGGAGCCAACGACAGCCCCAGCATTTT. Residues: CASSYGSQRQPQHF.